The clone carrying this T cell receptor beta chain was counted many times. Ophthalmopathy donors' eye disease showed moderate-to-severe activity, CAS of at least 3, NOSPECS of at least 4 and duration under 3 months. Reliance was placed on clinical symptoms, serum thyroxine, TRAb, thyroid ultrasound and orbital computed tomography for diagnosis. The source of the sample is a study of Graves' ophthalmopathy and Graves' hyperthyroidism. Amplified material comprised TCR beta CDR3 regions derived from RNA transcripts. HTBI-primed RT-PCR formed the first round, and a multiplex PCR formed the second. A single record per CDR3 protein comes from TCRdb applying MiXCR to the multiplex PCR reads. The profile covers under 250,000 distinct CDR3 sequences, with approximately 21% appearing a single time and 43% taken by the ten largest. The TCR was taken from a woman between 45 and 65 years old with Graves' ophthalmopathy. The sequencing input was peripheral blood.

The CDR3 DNA reads as TGTGCCAGCAGTTTACAGACACCTAGGGCTTCCTACGAGCAGTACTTC. Its translation is CASSLQTPRASYEQYF. The rearrangement links TRBV27 to TRBJ2-7; D not resolved. The length of the CDR3 is 16 residues. The V end lost 2 bases, the J end lost 1 base, and 15 bases lay between the germline ends. Per germline, CDR1 MNHEY and CDR2 SMNVEV (reference sequence).